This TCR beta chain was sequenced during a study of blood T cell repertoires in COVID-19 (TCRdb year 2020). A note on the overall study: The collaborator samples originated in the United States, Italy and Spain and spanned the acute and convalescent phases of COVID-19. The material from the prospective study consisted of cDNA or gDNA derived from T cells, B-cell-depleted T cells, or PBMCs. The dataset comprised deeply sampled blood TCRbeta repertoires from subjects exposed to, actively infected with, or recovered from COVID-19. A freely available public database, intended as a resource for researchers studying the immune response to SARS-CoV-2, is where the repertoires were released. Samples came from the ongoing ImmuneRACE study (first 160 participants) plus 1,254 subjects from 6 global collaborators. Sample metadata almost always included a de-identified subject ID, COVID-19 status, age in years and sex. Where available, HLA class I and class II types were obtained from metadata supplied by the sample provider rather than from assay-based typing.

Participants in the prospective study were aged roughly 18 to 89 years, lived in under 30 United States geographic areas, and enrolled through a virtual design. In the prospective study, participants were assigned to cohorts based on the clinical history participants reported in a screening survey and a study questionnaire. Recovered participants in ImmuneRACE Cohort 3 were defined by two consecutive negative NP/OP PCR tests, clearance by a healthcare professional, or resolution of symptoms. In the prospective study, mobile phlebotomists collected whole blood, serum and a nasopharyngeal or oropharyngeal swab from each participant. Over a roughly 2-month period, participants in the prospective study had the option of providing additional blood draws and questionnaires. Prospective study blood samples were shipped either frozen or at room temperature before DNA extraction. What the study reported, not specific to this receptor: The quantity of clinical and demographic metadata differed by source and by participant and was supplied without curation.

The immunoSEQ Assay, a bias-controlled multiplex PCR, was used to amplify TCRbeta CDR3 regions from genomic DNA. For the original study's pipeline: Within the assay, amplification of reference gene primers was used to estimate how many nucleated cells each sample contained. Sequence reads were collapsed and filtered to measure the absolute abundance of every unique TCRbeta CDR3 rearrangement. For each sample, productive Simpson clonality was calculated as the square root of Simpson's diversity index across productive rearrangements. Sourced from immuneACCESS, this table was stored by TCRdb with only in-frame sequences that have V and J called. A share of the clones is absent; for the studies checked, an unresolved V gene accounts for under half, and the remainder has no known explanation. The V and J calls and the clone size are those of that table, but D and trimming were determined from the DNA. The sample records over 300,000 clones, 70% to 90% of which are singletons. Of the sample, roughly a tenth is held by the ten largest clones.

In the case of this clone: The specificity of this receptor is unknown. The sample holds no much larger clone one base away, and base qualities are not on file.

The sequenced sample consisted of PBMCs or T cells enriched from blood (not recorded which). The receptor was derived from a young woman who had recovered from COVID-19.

The CDR3 region has the sequence CASRAGDYGYTF. The DNA sequence is as follows: TGCGCCAGCAGAGCAGGGGACTATGGCTACACCTTC. The chain employs TRBV10-2 and TRBJ1-2; TRBD1 is a weak D gene call, 6 bases matching. V is cut by 6 bases and J by 3 bases, and the space between the germline ends is 8 bases. Measured from the cysteine to the phenylalanine, the CDR3 is 12 residues long. Only the CDR3 portion is preserved as DNA: 36 bases, with reading frame beginning at the first base. CDR1 and CDR2 were assigned from the germline V gene as WSHSY and SAAADI.